Listed here are 27 T cell receptor beta chains from one sample, sequenced in a study of regulatory T cells in long-lasting Graves disease. Arm-PCR of CDR3 regions and iRepertoire HTBI primers were the basis on which TCR beta libraries were built. TCRdb reprocessed the multiplex PCR reads via MiXCR and lists one record per CDR3 protein. The top ten clones hold approximately 9.3% of a sample with about 540,000 distinct CDR3 sequences, roughly 14% of them seen once. The time point was: newly diagnosed GD, antithyroid drugs for less than 3 months. TCR sequences were obtained from RNA taken from PBMCs. The same data also contributed to another study, on T cells in Graves' hyperthyroidism and ophthalmopathy.

The input for sequencing was peripheral blood mononuclear cells (PBMCs), taken at new diagnosis, from a patient treated with antithyroid drugs. The receptor source for this set is a young man with Graves disease.

The CDR3 DNA reads TGTGCCATCAGTGACCCCTCGGGGCCTAGCACAGATACGCAGTATTTT. This codes for CAISDPSGPSTDTQYF. The chain combines TRBV10-3 with TRBJ2-3; D possibly matches TRBD1 or TRBD2 (5 bases each). Trimming left V 3 bases short and J 0 bases short, with 13 bases between. The CDR3 sequence is 16 residues long. The germline V gene has CDR1 ENHRY and CDR2 SYGVKD.

This clonotype was observed at least ten times. The chain joins TRBV18 to TRBJ1-1, with D hard to call. V gave up 1 base and J gave up 5 bases, with 8 bases separating them. CDR3 size: 13 residues. The V gene's germline CDR1 is KGHSH and CDR2 LQKENI. In DNA, the CDR3 is TGTGCCAGCTCACCACTTGGTGGGACTGAAGCTTTCTTT. It is translated as CASSPLGGTEAFF.

This clonotype was counted at least ten times. V is TRBV27 and J is TRBJ2-1; TRBD2 is a possible D gene (6 bases). Germline loops: CDR1 MNHEY, CDR2 SMNVEV (reference sequence). V shed 6 bases and J shed 0 bases, with 15 bases lying between them. The CDR3 is 16 amino acids. The CDR3 DNA reads as TGTGCCAGCAGCCTGGACTACCTAATCTCCTACAATGAGCAGTTCTTC. Translation gives CASSLDYLISYNEQFF.

This clonotype was seen many times. The chain employs TRBV29-1 and TRBJ2-5, with 7 bases identical to TRBD2. The trim removed 7 bases at V and 4 bases at J, leaving 9 bases unmatched. The CDR3 consists of 13 residues. From germline, CDR1 is SQVTM and CDR2 ANQGSEA. For the CDR3, the DNA is TGCAGCGGGGTTGCGGGAGACGGAGAGACCCAGTACTTC. Translation: CSGVAGDGETQYF.

The gene calls are TRBV14 and TRBJ2-2; D is unresolved. The V gene lost 1 base and the J gene lost 6 bases, with 9 bases spanning the gap. The length of the CDR3 is 14 residues. The germline V gene encodes CDR1 SGHDN and CDR2 FVKESK. The CDR3 nucleotides are TGTGCCAGCAGCCAAGTGGTGGGTGCCGGGGAGCTGTTTTTT. Its translation is CASSQVVGAGELFF.

This clonotype turned up a few times. The gene calls are TRBV6-1 and TRBJ1-4, with D unresolved. From germline, CDR1 is MNHNS and CDR2 SASEGT. Between the trimmed V and J ends, which lost 6 bases and 2 bases, there was a span of 10 bases. The CDR3 length is 14 residues. CDR3 nucleotides: TGTGCCAGCAGACCCATTTCGACTAATGAAAAACTGTTTTTT. Translation gives CASRPISTNEKLFF.

This clonotype was detected once. The chain links TRBV14 to TRBJ1-1; D is perhaps TRBD1 (5 bases). The CDR3 consists of 17 residues. Germline CDR1 SGHDN, CDR2 FVKESK. Between the trimmed V and J ends, which lost 1 base and 1 base, there was a span of 16 bases. The CDR3 sequence is CASSQGRQTERNTEAFF. As DNA, the CDR3 is TGTGCCAGCAGCCAAGGGCGACAGACAGAACGGAACACTGAAGCTTTCTTT.

This clonotype was observed at least ten times. A read error may produce the germline difference seen at one junction end. The V call is TRBV29-1, the J call TRBJ2-1; 15 nucleotides match TRBD2. Germline V gives CDR1 SQVTM, CDR2 ANQGSEA. The CDR3 is 11 residues long. Here the CDR3 DNA reads TGCAGCGTAGACGGACTAGCGGGGGGGATCTTC. Residues: CSVDGLAGGIF.

This clonotype was found a few times. The rearrangement joins TRBV6-2 or TRBV6-3 to TRBJ2-2; 9 bases align to TRBD1. With 10 bases clipped from V and 5 bases from J, the junction kept 11 bases outside the gene matches. The CDR3 loop spans 15 amino acids. Germline V gene sequence: CDR1 MNHEY, CDR2 SVGEGT. In DNA form, the CDR3 reads TGTGCCACCGGGGGGAGGGACAGGGTAACCGGGGAGCTGTTTTTT. Protein sequence: CATGGRDRVTGELFF.

This clonotype was recorded at least ten times. The chain combines TRBV6-2 or TRBV6-3 with TRBJ2-1; D possibly corresponds to TRBD1 (6 bases). The CDR3 loop spans 14 amino acids. V gave up 11 bases and J gave up 5 bases, with 19 bases separating them. Germline V lookup: CDR1 MNHEY, CDR2 SVGEGT. The CDR3 region has the DNA TGTGCCGGCCCCTGGGGGCGCGTCGACAATGAGCAGTTCTTC. It codes for CAGPWGRVDNEQFF.

With respect to this clonotype: Given a much more abundant clone one base away, this may be a read error. The chain couples TRBV5-6 to TRBJ1-5; D is unclear. From germline, CDR1 is SGHDT and CDR2 YYEEEE. The CDR3 contains 14 residues. CDR3 residues: CASSTLERNRPQHF. CDR3 DNA: TGTGCCAGCAGCACCCTTGAACGGAATCGGCCCCAGCATTTT. The full variable domain, in which reference TRBV5-6 and TRBJ1-5 provide the parts outside the CDR3, is DAGVTQSPTHLIKTRGQQVTLRCSPKSGHDTVSWYQQALGQGPQFIFQYYEEEERQRGNFPDRFSGHQFPNYSSELNVNALLLGDSALYLCASSTLERNRPQHFGDGTRLSIL.

This clonotype showed up many times. The chain combines TRBV24-1 with TRBJ2-5, with D hard to call. Germline V lookup: CDR1 KGHDR, CDR2 SFDVKD. The CDR3 runs 11 residues. The V and J ends lost 8 bases and 4 bases respectively, with 7 bases between them. The CDR3 sequence: CATTSGETQYF. CDR3 nucleotide sequence: TGTGCCACCACGTCGGGAGAGACCCAGTACTTC.

This clonotype was observed many times. The chain couples TRBV19 to TRBJ2-2; D is ambiguous. Trimming stripped 3 bases from V and 0 bases from J, with 8 bases between. The CDR3 is made up of 15 amino acids. The V gene's germline CDR1 is LNHDA and CDR2 SQIVND (reference sequence). The CDR3 loop reads CASSIKVANTGELFF. CDR3 DNA sequence: TGTGCCAGTAGTATTAAAGTAGCGAACACCGGGGAGCTGTTTTTT.

This clonotype has just a few counts. This sequence joins TRBV25-1 and TRBJ2-5; D may be TRBD2 (6 bases). The CDR3 covers 14 residues. V was pared by 5 bases and J by 2 bases, with 12 bases between. Germline V gene lookup returns CDR1 MGHDK and CDR2 SYGVNS. CDR3 loop: CASSTAGIQETQYF. CDR3 nucleotide sequence: TGTGCCAGCAGTACAGCGGGTATTCAAGAGACCCAGTACTTC.

This clonotype was seen a few times. J is TRBJ1-1 and V is TRBV19; 12 bases fit TRBD1. The V gene end was trimmed by 4 bases and the J gene end by 8 bases; junction bases not matched to a gene: 8. CDR1 is LNHDA, CDR2 SQIVND, per germline (reference sequence). This CDR3 comprises 15 residues. The CDR3 bases are TGTGCCAGTAGTACCCTGCCGGGACAGGGGGCAGAAGCTTTCTTT. This translates into CASSTLPGQGAEAFF.

The chain uses TRBV7-6 and TRBJ1-1; D unresolved. The CDR3 sequence is 13 residues long. The germline V gene encodes CDR1 SGHVS and CDR2 FNYEAQ. Trimming stripped 8 bases from V and 3 bases from J, with 13 bases between. The CDR3 DNA reads as TGTGCCAGCGGCCCTGAACCCGACACTGAAGCTTTCTTT. It yields the protein CASGPEPDTEAFF.

The chain combines TRBV29-1 with TRBJ2-1, with D possibly being TRBD2 (6 bases). The CDR3 extends over 13 amino acids. CDR1 SQVTM and CDR2 ANQGSEA come from the germline V gene. V was trimmed by 3 bases and J by 9 bases, leaving 15 bases between them. The DNA for the CDR3 is TGCAGCGTTGAGGCTAGCGCTGGCAGTGAGCAGTTCTTC. It specifies CSVEASAGSEQFF.

There are many counts of this clonotype. The rearrangement uses TRBV7-9 and TRBJ2-2; D tentatively reads TRBD1 or TRBD2 (6 bases each). Trimming pared 5 bases from V and 6 bases from J, leaving 16 bases between. This CDR3 is 15 amino acids long. CDR1 and CDR2 from the germline V gene are SEHNR and FQNEAQ (reference sequence). CDR3 amino acids: CASSPYREVAGELFF. The CDR3 DNA sequence: TGTGCCAGCAGCCCCTACAGGGAGGTCGCCGGGGAGCTGTTTTTT.

Many counts were recorded for this clonotype. The chain combines TRBV11-2 with TRBJ2-1; D unresolved. CDR1 is SGHAT, CDR2 FQNNGV, per germline. The CDR3 runs 13 residues. V was clipped by 1 base and J by 9 bases, with 10 bases between them. CDR3 DNA sequence: TGTGCCAGCAGCTTAGTCTCGCGTCGTGAGCAGTTCTTC. Translation gives CASSLVSRREQFF.

This chain uses TRBV12-3 or TRBV12-4 with TRBJ2-2; D is uncertain. This CDR3 region has 10 residues. V was clipped by 8 bases and J by 7 bases, with 5 bases between them. The chain's CDR3 is CASSNGELFF. CDR3 nucleotides: TGTGCCAGCTCGAACGGGGAGCTGTTTTTT.

This clonotype was seen repeatedly, ten times or more. V is TRBV20-1 and J is TRBJ2-3, with 10 bases aligning to TRBD2. CDR1 and CDR2 from the germline V gene are DFQATT and SNEGSKA (reference sequence). The CDR3 covers 15 residues. The V gene end was trimmed by 3 bases and the J gene end by 6 bases; junction bases not matched to a gene: 9. The CDR3: CSASRLAGLPDTQYF. Written as DNA, the CDR3 is TGCAGTGCTAGCAGACTAGCGGGTCTTCCTGATACGCAGTATTTT.

The sample holds many counts of this clonotype. One end of the junction varies from germline; a read error may be responsible. The genes are TRBV12-3 or TRBV12-4 and TRBJ2-5; D gene ambiguous. The CDR3 contains 13 residues. The CDR3 region has the DNA TGTGCCAGCAGGGAAAACCCCAAAGAGGCCCAGTACTTC. It translates to CASRENPKEAQYF.

This clonotype showed up many times. This chain joins TRBV20-1 and TRBJ2-3; 11 nucleotides match TRBD2. This CDR3 has 14 residues. V shed 8 bases, J shed 0 bases, and the junction held 4 bases outside the gene matches. The germline V gene has CDR1 DFQATT and CDR2 SNEGSKA (reference sequence). The CDR3 reads CSTLAGGSTDTQYF. The CDR3 coding sequence is TGCAGTACCCTAGCGGGAGGCAGCACAGATACGCAGTATTTT.

This clonotype was seen at least ten times. This sequence joins TRBV6-1 and TRBJ2-7; 7 nucleotides line up with TRBD2. The CDR3 sequence is 14 residues long. Trimming took 4 bases from V and 3 from J; bases not matched to a gene: 6. The germline CDR1 and CDR2 sequences are MNHNS and SASEGT. The CDR3 region is CASSVREFIYEQYF. In nucleotides, the CDR3 is TGTGCCAGCAGTGTGCGGGAGTTTATCTACGAGCAGTACTTC.

At least ten counts were recorded for this clonotype. This chain links TRBV12-3 or TRBV12-4 with TRBJ2-7, with 8 bases identical to TRBD1. The CDR3 length is 16 residues. V shed 6 bases and J 5 bases; nucleotides not matched to a gene: 15. CDR3 region: CASSSVEETGANEQYF. The DNA for the CDR3 is TGTGCCAGCAGCAGTGTTGAAGAGACAGGGGCCAACGAGCAGTACTTC.

This clonotype showed up many times. A junction boundary mismatches the germline segment, possibly from a read error. The chain has TRBV27 and TRBJ1-1; tentative D call: TRBD1 (5 bases). CDR1 and CDR2 from the germline V gene are MNHEY and SMNVEV (reference sequence). CDR3 size: 14 residues. CDR3 in amino acids: CASQTSYSGGRASF. The CDR3 DNA sequence: TGTGCCAGCCAAACCTCATACAGTGGGGGTAGAGCTTCCTTT.

This clonotype was seen a handful of times. The chain is built from TRBV2 and TRBJ2-1; 11 bases fit TRBD2. The V gene's germline CDR1 is SNHLY and CDR2 FYNNEI. The CDR3 totals 15 residues. Losses at the gene ends were 6 bases for V and 8 bases for J; bases not matched to a gene: 9. The CDR3 sequence is CASRETSGSVDEQFF. The DNA for the CDR3 is TGTGCCAGCAGAGAAACTAGCGGGAGTGTCGATGAGCAGTTCTTC.